This TCR beta chain appears in the sequencing data of a study of cytomegalovirus exposure and HLA in healthy donors. About the research overall: About 85 million unique TCR sequences came from HLA-typed donors in an early release. The study, taken as a whole, reports: Later work showed greater clonal expansion in HLA-associated TCR beta chains than in equally common others. In vitro confirmation showed a few CMV-associated chains to be CMV antigen specific.

Vbeta (60) and Jbeta (13) primers were used in the PCR. TCRdb's table, derived via immunoSEQ multiplex PCR, lists solely in-frame clones and lacks some. This table has under 90,000 clones, 70% to 85% appearing once. V trimming: 3 bases; J trimming: 1 base; junction bases outside the gene matches: 4. The CDR3 sequence is 15 residues long. Germline V gene data show CDR1 as SGHTA and CDR2 as FQGTGA. This clone was seen a handful of times. Its antigen is not identified. Sequencing used PBMCs. This chain connects TRBV7-3 to TRBJ2-3; 7 nucleotides line up with TRBD2. The TCR comes from a man between 45 and 60 years old in good health and CMV-seropositive. This CDR3 reads CASSLLGGGTDTQYF. CDR3 nucleotide sequence: TGTGCCAGCAGCTTGCTGGGAGGGGGCACAGATACGCAGTATTTT.